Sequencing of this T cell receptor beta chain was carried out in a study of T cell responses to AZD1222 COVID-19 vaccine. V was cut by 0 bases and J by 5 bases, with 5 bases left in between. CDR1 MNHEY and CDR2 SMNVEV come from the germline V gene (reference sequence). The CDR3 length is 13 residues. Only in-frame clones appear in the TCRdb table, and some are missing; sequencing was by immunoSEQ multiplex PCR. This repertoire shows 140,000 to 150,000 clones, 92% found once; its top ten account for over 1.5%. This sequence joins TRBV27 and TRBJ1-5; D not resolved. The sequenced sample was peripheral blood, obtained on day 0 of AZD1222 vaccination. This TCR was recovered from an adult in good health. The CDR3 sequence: CASSLSLYQPQHF. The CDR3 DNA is TGTGCCAGCAGTTTATCCCTATATCAGCCCCAGCATTTT.